These 13 T cell receptor beta chains came from one sample sequenced in a study of vaccination and CD4 T cells after COVID-19. These receptors have no identified antigens. Cultured CD4+ T cells had their DNA profiled by the Oncomine TCR Beta short-read assay. MiXCR, applied by TCRdb to the PCR reads, yields one record per CDR3 protein. The sample shows about 21,000 distinct CDR3 sequences, more than 40% of them seen only once. Stated treatment: approximately nine-day PBMC culture with coronavirus spike peptide pools or control peptides (ViraFEST assay). Sequenced material: CD4+ T cells from blood, cultured in vitro, taken before SARS-CoV-2 vaccination. These receptors originate from a human donor who received a COVID-19 vaccine.

V is TRBV4-1 and J is TRBJ2-6; D unclear. This CDR3 is built from 14 residues. Per the germline V gene, CDR1 is MGHRA and CDR2 is YSYEKL. Trimming pared 4 bases from V and 4 bases from J, leaving 8 bases between. The CDR3: CASSLQSGANVLTF. The CDR3 coding sequence is TGCGCCAGCAGCCTACAATCCGGGGCCAACGTCCTGACTTTC.

The gene calls are TRBV19 and TRBJ2-1; 11 bases are a match to TRBD2. Looked up from germline, CDR1 is LNHDA and CDR2 is SQIVND (reference sequence). This CDR3 is built from 19 residues. Trimming cost V 3 bases and J 0 bases; bases outside gene matches: 10. This CDR3 reads CASSMALAGGRSSYNEQFF. The DNA for the CDR3 is TGTGCCAGTAGTATGGCGCTAGCGGGGGGTCGTAGCTCCTACAATGAGCAGTTCTTC.

The gene calls are TRBV10-2 and TRBJ1-1; no reliable D call. Trimming stripped 0 bases from V and 3 bases from J, with 8 bases between. The CDR3 loop spans 14 amino acids. From germline, CDR1 is WSHSY and CDR2 SAAADI. In nucleotides, the CDR3 is TGCGCCAGCAGTGAGTCGACTGGATACACTGAAGCTTTCTTT. Protein product: CASSESTGYTEAFF.

This clonotype was seen once. The rearrangement joins TRBV28 to TRBJ1-2; D is unresolved. Germline loops: CDR1 MDHEN, CDR2 SYDVKM. The V end was cut by 2 bases, the J end by 8 bases, with 15 bases between. The CDR3 consists of 14 residues. The CDR3 spells CASSLASIPGGYTF. DNA for the CDR3: TGTGCCAGCAGTTTAGCCTCTATTCCGGGAGGCTACACCTTC.

A single count supports this clonotype. The chain joins TRBV28 to TRBJ2-3, with D tentatively TRBD2 (6 bases). Germline lookup yields CDR1 MDHEN and CDR2 SYDVKM. The CDR3 is made up of 15 amino acids. The V gene lost 5 bases and the J gene lost 4 bases, with 16 bases spanning the gap. The CDR3 DNA is TGTGCCAGCAGTCCCTTAGCGGCCGCCGCAGATACGCAGTATTTT. Translated, it gives CASSPLAAAADTQYF.

The sample holds a few counts of this clonotype. The V and J genes are TRBV15 and TRBJ2-2; D is unresolved. Trimming took off 1 base at V and 3 bases at J, with 6 bases between the two ends. The CDR3 sequence is 14 residues long. Germline V gene data show CDR1 as LNHNV and CDR2 as YYDKDF (reference sequence). This chain's CDR3 is CATSRVLYTGELFF. CDR3 coding DNA: TGTGCCACCAGCAGAGTCCTGTACACCGGGGAGCTGTTTTTT.

CDR3 bases: TGTGCCAGCGGCCTTTTAGGCCAATACAATGAGCAGTTCTTC. Its protein is CASGLLGQYNEQFF. The chain has TRBV27 and TRBJ2-1, with unresolved D. This CDR3 spans 14 amino acids. Germline V gives CDR1 MNHEY, CDR2 SMNVEV (reference sequence). V gave up 8 bases and J gave up 4 bases, with 15 bases separating them.

J is TRBJ1-3 and V is TRBV6-1, with TRBD1 matching 9 bases. V lost 6 bases to trimming and J lost 2 bases; unmatched junction nucleotides: 5. CDR1 and CDR2 from the germline V gene are MNHNS and SASEGT. The CDR3 consists of 15 residues. The CDR3 region has the DNA TGTGCCAGCAGCGGGGACAGGGAGGCTGGAAACACCATATATTTT. This translates into CASSGDREAGNTIYF.

V and J are TRBV29-1 and TRBJ2-7, with 10 bases that match TRBD2. V was clipped by 6 bases and J by 4 bases; unmatched bases: 9. CDR1 and CDR2 from the germline V gene are SQVTM and ANQGSEA. CDR3 size: 14 residues. CDR3 residues: CSVLWASGGYEQYF. In DNA form, the CDR3 reads TGCAGCGTCCTGTGGGCTAGCGGGGGATACGAGCAGTACTTC.

V gene TRBV12-3 or TRBV12-4 combines with J gene TRBJ1-2; possible D gene TRBD1, 6 bases. V lost 8 bases and J lost 5, with 27 bases in between. The CDR3 has 17 amino acids. Here the CDR3 reads CASQPQRGRREVYGYTF. The CDR3 DNA is TGTGCCAGCCAACCTCAAAGGGGGAGGAGAGAGGTATATGGCTACACCTTC.

This clonotype showed up just a few times. The chain couples TRBV7-3 to TRBJ1-1, with D maybe TRBD1 (5 bases). This CDR3 is built from 13 residues. With 2 bases removed from V and 4 bases from J, the gap between germline ends came to 8 bases. Germline CDR1 and CDR2: SGHTA and FQGTGA. Written as DNA, the CDR3 is TGTGCCAGCAGCTTACAGGGCCCCACTGAAGCTTTCTTT. Protein: CASSLQGPTEAFF. Full variable domain (outside the CDR3, taken from reference TRBV7-3 and TRBJ1-1): GAGVSQTPSNKVTEKGKYVELRCDPISGHTALYWYRQSLGQGPEFLIYFQGTGAADDSGLPNDRFFAVRPEGSVSTLKIQRTERGDSAVYLCASSLQGPTEAFFGQGTRLTVV.

The chain links TRBV5-1 to TRBJ2-3; D gene uncertain. Trimming stripped 4 bases from V and 6 bases from J, with 12 bases between. This CDR3 has 13 amino acids. Germline lookup yields CDR1 SGHRS and CDR2 YFSETQ. The CDR3 spells CASSLGPQDTQYF. The CDR3 nucleotides read TGCGCCAGCAGCCTCGGTCCCCAGGATACGCAGTATTTT. The whole variable domain, remainder taken from reference TRBV5-1 and TRBJ2-3, is KAGVTQTPRYLIKTRGQQVTLSCSPISGHRSVSWYQQTPGQGLQFLFEYFSETQRNKGNFPGRFSGRQFSNSRSEMNVSTLELGDSALYLCASSLGPQDTQYFGPGTRLTVL.

This clonotype was counted between two and nine times. The chain recombines TRBV27 with TRBJ1-3; D gene unclear. The V and J ends lost 5 bases and 0 bases respectively, with 11 bases between them. Germline CDR1 MNHEY, CDR2 SMNVEV (reference sequence). This CDR3 comprises 15 residues. CDR3 protein: CASSRDMSSGNTIYF. As DNA, the CDR3 is TGTGCCAGCAGTCGAGACATGAGCTCTGGAAACACCATATATTTT.